The present TCR beta chain was sequenced within a study of beta chain features in type 1 diabetes. V shed 9 bases and J shed 5 bases, with 13 bases lying between them. The CDR3 covers 13 residues. The germline gives CDR1 SNHLY, CDR2 FYNNEI. Of the isolated RNA, all was reverse transcribed, and so the sequenced material was expressed TCRB transcripts. Mean read depth for naive, central memory and regulatory T cell samples was approximately 3.57 million reads. TCRdb keeps only in-frame clones here, not all; method: immunoSEQ multiplex PCR. Counted here are 150,000 to 160,000 clones, 8.5% to 14% occurring once; the ten biggest clones make up about 2%.

The sample taken for sequencing was central memory CD4+ T cells from blood. This chain links TRBV2 with TRBJ2-2; D might be TRBD1 or TRBD2, each matching 5 bases. The clonotype comes from a man in his late teens or twenties in good health. CDR3 coding DNA: TGTGCCAGTGGGACCCCCGGGACCGGGGAGCTGTTTTTT. This encodes CASGTPGTGELFF.